This T cell receptor (beta chain) was recorded in a study of shared clonotypes between healthy human individuals. Comment on this clone: The same CDR3 also results from other DNA sequences found in this sample.

Clones were sequenced by immunoSEQ multiplex PCR, and TCRdb holds only the in-frame ones, with some missing. Here the sample spans 2.3 million or so clones, 93% being singletons. There are 13 residues in the CDR3. With 0 bases removed from V and 3 bases from J, the gap between germline ends came to 4 bases. CDR1 and CDR2 from the germline V gene are SGHRS and YFSETQ. The receptor comes from a man younger than 35 in good health. Some clones in this sample may be carry-over from other donors' samples. The sequenced sample consisted of naive CD4+ T cells from PBMCs. Stated subset: CD45RA+ positively selected. This sequence joins TRBV5-1 and TRBJ1-5; no clear D gene. The DNA for the CDR3 is TGCGCCAGCAGCTTGGACCTCAATCAGCCCCAGCATTTT. It is translated as CASSLDLNQPQHF.